These 30 T cell receptor beta chains came from one sample sequenced in a study of blood T cell repertoires in COVID-19. Clones were sequenced by immunoSEQ multiplex PCR, and TCRdb holds only the in-frame ones, with some missing. The table shows 250,000 to 350,000 clones, with about 85% occurring only once. Sequencing was performed on PBMCs or T cells enriched from blood (not recorded which). The receptor set was obtained from a woman aged 45 to 65 who had recovered from COVID-19.

This rearrangement joins TRBV7-9 to TRBJ1-3; TRBD1 aligns across 11 bases. The V and J ends lost 2 bases and 0 bases, in that order; junction bases with no gene match: 3. The germline V gene has CDR1 SEHNR and CDR2 FQNEAQ (reference sequence). CDR3 length: 17 amino acids. In DNA form, the CDR3 reads TGTGCCAGCAGCTTACTCGGACAGGGGGCCTCTGGAAACACCATATATTTT. The encoded protein is CASSLLGQGASGNTIYF.

This clone has just one count. J is TRBJ2-7 and V is TRBV7-2; a weak D match, TRBD2 (5 bases). CDR3 length equals 15 residues. Per the germline V gene, CDR1 is SGHTA and CDR2 is FQGNSA. V gave up 5 bases and J gave up 1 base, with 15 bases separating them. The CDR3 spells CASSPSGGSSYEQYF. CDR3 DNA: TGTGCCAGCAGCCCTAGTGGCGGGTCATCCTACGAGCAGTACTTC.

This sequence joins TRBV7-2 and TRBJ2-1, with 10 bases fitting TRBD2. Trimming at V came to 5 bases and at J to 6 bases, leaving 10 bases not matched to a gene. Germline CDR1 and CDR2: SGHTA and FQGNSA. The CDR3 is 16 residues long. In DNA form, the CDR3 reads TGTGCCAGCAGCCGTCAAGCGGGAGGGCCCGGCAATGAGCAGTTCTTC. Encoded protein: CASSRQAGGPGNEQFF.

This chain connects TRBV5-1 to TRBJ1-2; the match to TRBD1 covers 8 bases. CDR3 length equals 16 residues. Germline loops: CDR1 SGHRS, CDR2 YFSETQ. The V and J ends lost 3 bases and 0 bases, in that order; junction bases with no gene match: 7. This CDR3 reads CASSSGVRGPNYGYTF. DNA of the CDR3: TGCGCCAGCAGCTCAGGAGTCAGGGGGCCTAACTATGGCTACACCTTC. Drawing the rest from reference TRBV5-1 and TRBJ1-2, the complete variable domain is KAGVTQTPRYLIKTRGQQVTLSCSPISGHRSVSWYQQTPGQGLQFLFEYFSETQRNKGNFPGRFSGRQFSNSRSEMNVSTLELGDSALYLCASSSGVRGPNYGYTFGSGTRLTVV.

The chain couples TRBV29-1 to TRBJ2-5; 10 bases map to TRBD2. This CDR3 is built from 16 residues. V lost 2 bases, J lost 0 bases, and 6 bases stayed unmatched. From germline, CDR1 is SQVTM and CDR2 ANQGSEA. The CDR3 loop is CSVERASGSYQETQYF. The CDR3 nucleotides read TGCAGCGTTGAACGAGCTAGCGGGAGCTACCAAGAGACCCAGTACTTC.

The chain combines TRBV7-2 with TRBJ1-5; 10 positions agree with TRBD1. The CDR3 spans 14 residues. With 7 bases clipped from V and 5 bases from J, the junction kept 5 bases outside the gene matches. Germline V gene sequence: CDR1 SGHTA, CDR2 FQGNSA. The CDR3: CASTPGQGYQPQHF. The DNA for the CDR3 is TGTGCCAGCACTCCGGGACAGGGGTATCAGCCCCAGCATTTT. Filled out from reference TRBV7-2 and TRBJ1-5, the complete variable domain reads GAGVSQSPSNKVTEKGKDVELRCDPISGHTALYWYRQSLGQGLEFLIYFQGNSAPDKSGLPSDRFSAERTGGSVSTLTIQRTQQEDSAVYLCASTPGQGYQPQHFGDGTRLSIL.

The gene calls are TRBV19 and TRBJ1-5, with D perhaps TRBD1 (5 bases). Germline loops: CDR1 LNHDA, CDR2 SQIVND (reference sequence). This CDR3 comprises 14 residues. Trimming removed 3 bases from V and 2 bases from J, with 8 bases in between. This CDR3 is CASSILGGNQPQHF. In DNA form, the CDR3 reads TGTGCCAGTAGTATTTTAGGGGGCAATCAGCCCCAGCATTTT.

The genes are TRBV2 and TRBJ2-1; D is perhaps TRBD2 (5 bases). CDR3 length: 17 residues. In germline, CDR1 is SNHLY, CDR2 FYNNEI. V was shortened by 4 bases and J by 9 bases, with 25 bases between the two germline ends. CDR3 sequence (DNA): TGTGCCAGCAGTGCACCAACTAGTTCTGCCCCATCGGGTGAGCAGTTCTTC. This translates into CASSAPTSSAPSGEQFF. Drawing the rest from reference TRBV2 and TRBJ2-1, the complete variable domain is EPEVTQTPSHQVTQMGQEVILRCVPISNHLYFYWYRQILGQKVEFLVSFYNNEISEKSEIFDDQFSVERPDGSNFTLKIRSTKLEDSAMYFCASSAPTSSAPSGEQFFGPGTRLTVL.

The J gene is TRBJ1-6, the V gene TRBV27, with no clear D. This CDR3 is 17 amino acids long. Per germline, CDR1 MNHEY and CDR2 SMNVEV (reference sequence). The germline V and J ends were trimmed by 3 bases and 0 bases, with 12 bases remaining between them. In DNA form, the CDR3 reads TGTGCCAGCAGTTTTTTGTCACAGACCTCCTATAATTCACCCCTCCACTTT. Translated, it gives CASSFLSQTSYNSPLHF.

On this clone: This sample includes further DNA sequences coding for the same CDR3. The chain couples TRBV19 to TRBJ1-1; no definite D call. The CDR3 covers 13 residues. Germline V gene data show CDR1 as LNHDA and CDR2 as SQIVND (reference sequence). V was trimmed by 3 bases and J by 0 bases, leaving 5 bases between them. The CDR3 here is CASSISVNTEAFF. Here the CDR3 DNA reads TGTGCCAGTAGTATTTCCGTGAACACTGAAGCTTTCTTT.

Written as DNA, the CDR3 is TGTGCCAGCTCACCCACTAGCGGGACTTCCTACGAGCAGTACTTC. The encoded protein is CASSPTSGTSYEQYF. The J gene is TRBJ2-7, the V gene TRBV18; 10 nucleotides line up with TRBD2. V lost 3 bases, J lost 1 base, and 3 bases stayed unmatched. The CDR3 has 15 residues. Germline loops: CDR1 KGHSH, CDR2 LQKENI.

The rearrangement uses TRBV7-2 and TRBJ1-3; tentatively, D is TRBD1 (6 bases). In germline, CDR1 is SGHTA, CDR2 FQGNSA. The length of the CDR3 is 15 residues. The V end was cut by 5 bases, the J end by 3 bases, with 14 bases between. Here the CDR3 DNA reads TGTGCCAGCAGCCCCTGGGACATGGGTGGAAACACCATATATTTT. Amino acid sequence: CASSPWDMGGNTIYF.

V gene TRBV24-1 combines with J gene TRBJ2-1; 11 positions match TRBD2. The V gene's germline CDR1 is KGHDR and CDR2 SFDVKD. V shed 6 bases and J 7 bases; nucleotides not matched to a gene: 4. CDR3 length: 14 residues. CDR3 protein: CATSLAGGENEQFF. CDR3 bases: TGTGCCACCAGTCTAGCGGGAGGTGAGAATGAGCAGTTCTTC.

V gene TRBV18 combines with J gene TRBJ2-5; maybe TRBD2 (5 bases). V dropped 0 bases and J dropped 4 bases, with 6 bases sitting between them. This CDR3 has 13 amino acids. In germline, CDR1 is KGHSH, CDR2 LQKENI. The CDR3 region has the DNA TGTGCCAGCTCACCACCCGGGGTAGAGACCCAGTACTTC. It codes for CASSPPGVETQYF.

This clone was seen once. This chain links TRBV28 with TRBJ2-1, with TRBD2 as a possible D gene (6 bases). This CDR3 spans 15 amino acids. V dropped 6 bases and J dropped 3 bases, with 15 bases sitting between them. CDR1 is MDHEN, CDR2 SYDVKM, per germline. Here the CDR3 DNA reads TGTGCCAGCAGGTTGGGCGGGACCAACTACAATGAGCAGTTCTTC. Translating gives CASRLGGTNYNEQFF.

Only a few counts were recorded for this clone. The chain carries TRBV27 and TRBJ2-1; D perhaps matches TRBD1 (6 bases). Trimming pared 6 bases from V and 2 bases from J, leaving 8 bases between. The germline V gene has CDR1 MNHEY and CDR2 SMNVEV (reference sequence). CDR3 length equals 13 residues. The chain's CDR3 is CASSRTAYNEQFF. The CDR3 DNA sequence: TGTGCCAGCAGCCGGACAGCCTACAATGAGCAGTTCTTC.

The gene calls are TRBV7-9 and TRBJ2-1; 9 positions match TRBD2. Germline V lookup: CDR1 SEHNR, CDR2 FQNEAQ (reference sequence). This CDR3 spans 16 amino acids. V lost 1 base and J lost 6; bases outside the gene matches: 7. CDR3 in DNA: TGTGCCAGCAGCTTAGAAAGTTCTAGCGGGACCAATGAGCAGTTCTTC. Protein product: CASSLESSSGTNEQFF.

The chain recombines TRBV7-9 with TRBJ1-1; D unresolved. V was trimmed by 5 bases and J by 8 bases, leaving 15 bases between them. This CDR3 is 13 amino acids long. CDR1 and CDR2 from the germline V gene are SEHNR and FQNEAQ (reference sequence). CDR3: CASSPRPSGEAFF. In DNA form, the CDR3 reads TGTGCCAGCAGCCCCCGGCCTAGCGGAGAAGCTTTCTTT.

This chain uses TRBV11-2 with TRBJ2-1; TRBD2 agrees at 10 bases. The V gene end was trimmed by 4 bases and the J gene end by 8 bases; junction bases not matched to a gene: 11. The length of the CDR3 is 16 residues. In germline, CDR1 is SGHAT, CDR2 FQNNGV. The CDR3 DNA is TGTGCCAGCAGCTCCGACCTAGCGGGAGCAATCTATGAGCAGTTCTTC. Its protein is CASSSDLAGAIYEQFF.

This chain connects TRBV9 to TRBJ1-1; D remains ambiguous. V was pared by 2 bases and J by 1 base, with 6 bases between. The CDR3 is 13 amino acids. The germline CDR1 and CDR2 sequences are SGDLS and YYNGEE. The CDR3 DNA reads as TGTGCCAGCAGCGTTACCGGGAACACTGAAGCTTTCTTT. Translating gives CASSVTGNTEAFF.

The rearrangement links TRBV12-3 or TRBV12-4 to TRBJ2-1, with D unresolved. V lost 4 bases and J 9 bases, leaving 4 bases between the germline ends. The CDR3 extends over 10 amino acids. The DNA of the CDR3 is TGTGCCAGCAGTTCATCTGAGCAGTTCTTC. Encoded protein: CASSSSEQFF.

This clone was seen only a few times. This chain joins TRBV2 and TRBJ2-3, with TRBD2 as a possible D gene (5 bases). Trimming cost V 7 bases and J 2 bases, with 16 bases left between them. Germline assignment: CDR1 SNHLY and CDR2 FYNNEI. The CDR3 runs to 15 residues. The CDR3 nucleotides read TGTGCCAGCACCTCTTTTGGGAGACCCACAGATACGCAGTATTTT. It is translated as CASTSFGRPTDTQYF.

This chain connects TRBV4-1 to TRBJ2-7, with 11 bases identical to TRBD2. The V gene's germline CDR1 is MGHRA and CDR2 YSYEKL. CDR3 size: 17 residues. V trimming: 0 bases; J trimming: 4 bases; junction bases outside the gene matches: 8. The CDR3 DNA follows: TGCGCCAGCAGCCAAGACCGGACTAGCGGGTCATTATACGAGCAGTACTTC. Its translation: CASSQDRTSGSLYEQYF.

This chain joins TRBV7-2 and TRBJ2-7, with TRBD2 as a possible D gene (6 bases). Germline V gives CDR1 SGHTA, CDR2 FQGNSA. This CDR3 is built from 14 residues. Trimming pared 1 base from V and 2 bases from J, leaving 9 bases between. The CDR3 is CASSLGGTPYEQYF. As DNA, the CDR3 is TGTGCCAGCAGCTTAGGCGGGACTCCCTACGAGCAGTACTTC.

In its sample, this clone was seen a few times. The chain couples TRBV4-3 to TRBJ2-7; unclear D gene. The germline V gene has CDR1 LGHNA and CDR2 YSLEER. This CDR3 has 16 residues. V lost 0 bases, J lost 0 bases, and 12 bases lay in between. Here the CDR3 reads CASSQDVVSSSYEQYF. The CDR3 DNA sequence: TGCGCCAGCAGCCAAGATGTGGTGAGTTCCTCCTACGAGCAGTACTTC.

The chain employs TRBV11-1 and TRBJ1-1; possible D gene TRBD1, 5 bases. The V gene's germline CDR1 is SGHAT and CDR2 FQDESV (reference sequence). Between the trimmed V and J ends, which lost 5 bases and 5 bases, there was a span of 18 bases. This CDR3 contains 15 residues. CDR3 nucleotide sequence: TGTGCCAGCAGCAGTGTTTTGGGGGGACGGACTGAAGCTTTCTTT. Its protein product is CASSSVLGGRTEAFF.

A word on this clone: This sample also contains other DNA sequences that code for the same CDR3. The rearrangement joins TRBV5-1 to TRBJ2-2; TRBD2 agrees at 7 bases. CDR1 is SGHRS, CDR2 YFSETQ, per germline. Germline trimming cut 0 bases from V and 0 bases from J; bases unmatched to any gene: 2. This CDR3 is 16 amino acids long. CDR3 in DNA: TGCGCCAGCAGCTTGGGCCTAGCGGCGAACACCGGGGAGCTGTTTTTT. Translated: CASSLGLAANTGELFF. Looking up the rest from reference TRBV5-1 and TRBJ2-2 gives the full variable domain: KAGVTQTPRYLIKTRGQQVTLSCSPISGHRSVSWYQQTPGQGLQFLFEYFSETQRNKGNFPGRFSGRQFSNSRSEMNVSTLELGDSALYLCASSLGLAANTGELFFGEGSRLTVL.

The J gene is TRBJ2-5, the V gene TRBV27; 8 positions agree with TRBD2. V lost 3 bases and J lost 4; bases outside the gene matches: 4. CDR1 is MNHEY and CDR2 is SMNVEV in the germline V gene (reference sequence). This CDR3 spans 14 amino acids. This chain's CDR3 is CASSFSGSRETQYF. CDR3 bases: TGTGCCAGCAGTTTCAGCGGGAGCCGAGAGACCCAGTACTTC.

The chain recombines TRBV28 with TRBJ1-5; 9 nucleotides agree with TRBD1. The germline V gene has CDR1 MDHEN and CDR2 SYDVKM. The CDR3 extends over 17 amino acids. V was pared by 4 bases and J by 4 bases, with 11 bases of the junction left unmatched. CDR3 sequence: CASSSRDREISNQPQHF. In DNA form, the CDR3 reads TGTGCCAGCAGTTCCCGGGACAGGGAAATAAGTAATCAGCCCCAGCATTTT.

CDR3 sequence: CASSLVLGASYEQYF. The CDR3 DNA reads as TGTGCCAGCAGCTTAGTGCTGGGTGCTAGCTACGAGCAGTACTTC. The chain has TRBV11-2 and TRBJ2-7; D unresolved. Germline V CDR1 and CDR2: SGHAT, FQNNGV. Trimming took off 1 base at V and 3 bases at J, with 13 bases between the two ends. The CDR3 is made up of 15 amino acids.